The next 12 T cell receptor beta chains were all read from a single sample in a study of blood T cells in healthy people across ages (dated by TCRdb to 2013 to 2016). Libraries came from 5' RACE. These reads were obtained on an Illumina HiSeq 2500. A second PCR of roughly 7 to 12 cycles was run with a J-beta primer mix and a sample-barcoded 5' primer. The raw public data were reprocessed by TCRdb itself: fastp quality trimming at Q25, MiXCR clonotype calling, in-frame beta chains only. Records with the same CDR3 protein are collapsed into one entry carrying the most frequent genes and DNA. This sample comprises 1.5 million to 2 million distinct CDR3 sequences, less than 50% of them detected only once. Less than 2.5% of the sample comes from the top ten. Sequencing was performed on blood. These receptors all stem from a woman in her 40s in good health.

This clonotype appeared once. The chain links TRBV5-1 to TRBJ2-3, with 8 bases lining up with TRBD1. The CDR3 is 17 residues long. J lost 2 bases, V lost 5 bases, and 13 bases had no gene match. Germline-derived CDR1 and CDR2 are SGHRS and YFSETQ. DNA for the CDR3: TGCGCCAGCAGACGAACCCTCCGGGACAGGTACACAGATACGCAGTATTTT. It codes for CASRRTLRDRYTDTQYF.

Only a few counts were recorded for this clonotype. The chain carries TRBV24-1 and TRBJ2-1; D is uncertain. The length of the CDR3 is 13 residues. V gave up 3 bases and J gave up 4 bases, with 6 bases separating them. Germline values: CDR1 KGHDR, CDR2 SFDVKD. In DNA, the CDR3 is TGTGCCACCAGTGATCCCATTTACAATGAGCAGTTCTTC. Protein product: CATSDPIYNEQFF.

The chain combines TRBV6-5 with TRBJ2-5, with 8 positions matching TRBD2. Trimming took 2 bases from V and 2 from J; bases not matched to a gene: 7. The CDR3 sequence is 16 residues long. Germline CDR1 reads MNHEY; CDR2 reads SVGAGI. CDR3 in amino acids: CASSYSPSGGQETQYF. The CDR3 region has the DNA TGTGCCAGCAGTTACAGCCCCTCGGGGGGGCAAGAGACCCAGTACTTC.

This clonotype was observed a handful of times. The V and J genes are TRBV29-1 and TRBJ2-3, with D possibly TRBD1 on 6 matching bases. Germline CDR1 reads SQVTM; CDR2 reads ANQGSEA. The length of the CDR3 is 14 residues. V lost 7 bases and J lost 6, with 20 bases in between. CDR3 sequence (DNA): TGCAGCGCCCTGCGTGGGGGCGCCGCGGATACGCAGTATTTT. This codes for CSALRGGAADTQYF.

Only a few counts were recorded for this clonotype. The chain carries TRBV4-2 and TRBJ2-1; D may be TRBD1 or TRBD2 (7 bases each). There are 17 residues in the CDR3. Germline CDR1 reads LGHNA; CDR2 reads YNFKEQ. Between the trimmed V and J ends, which lost 5 bases and 3 bases, there was a span of 20 bases. The CDR3 DNA sequence: TGTGCCAGCAGCTATTTTGGGGGAGGGGGCTTCTACAATGAGCAGTTCTTC. Translation: CASSYFGGGGFYNEQFF.

The chain carries TRBV6-5 and TRBJ2-6; 7 nucleotides line up with TRBD1. Trimming took 2 bases from V and 0 from J; bases not matched to a gene: 7. Germline V gene data show CDR1 as MNHEY and CDR2 as SVGAGI. The CDR3 has 18 residues. CDR3 in DNA: TGTGCCAGCAGTTACCCAACGGGACAGCGCTCTGGGGCCAACGTCCTGACTTTC. Its translation is CASSYPTGQRSGANVLTF.

The chain joins TRBV29-1 to TRBJ1-2; the D gene is possibly TRBD1 (5 bases). Trimming pared 2 bases from V and 4 bases from J, leaving 11 bases between. This CDR3 has 13 residues. Per germline, CDR1 SQVTM and CDR2 ANQGSEA. The chain's CDR3 is CSVERGWGYGYTF. The CDR3, as DNA: TGCAGCGTTGAAAGGGGTTGGGGCTATGGCTACACCTTC.

This rearrangement joins TRBV6-6 to TRBJ2-5; D unresolved. From germline, CDR1 is MNHNY and CDR2 SVGAGI (reference sequence). V lost 0 bases and J lost 0, with 14 bases in between. This CDR3 comprises 17 residues. CDR3: CASSYSKGFDYQETQYF. The CDR3 DNA reads TGTGCCAGCAGTTACTCGAAGGGTTTCGACTACCAAGAGACCCAGTACTTC.

The chain carries TRBV24-1 and TRBJ2-1; TRBD2 agrees at 8 bases. V was pared by 4 bases and J by 9 bases, with 10 bases of the junction left unmatched. The CDR3 runs to 15 residues. Per the germline V gene, CDR1 is KGHDR and CDR2 is SFDVKD. Here the CDR3 reads CATSDLGGVRGEQFF. The CDR3 DNA reads TGTGCCACCAGTGACCTCGGGGGGGTCCGGGGTGAGCAGTTCTTC.

This sequence joins TRBV29-1 and TRBJ2-1; no firm D call. This CDR3 region has 10 residues. The germline V and J ends were trimmed by 4 bases and 5 bases, with 3 bases remaining between them. CDR1 and CDR2 (germline): SQVTM, ANQGSEA. As DNA, the CDR3 is TGCAGCGTTGTGAACAATGAGCAGTTCTTC. It translates to CSVVNNEQFF.

V is TRBV6-1 and J is TRBJ1-6; a possible D gene is TRBD1 (6 bases). CDR3 length equals 19 residues. V was cut by 6 bases and J by 5 bases, with 26 bases left in between. Per the germline V gene, CDR1 is MNHNS and CDR2 is SASEGT. The CDR3: CASRKNSGGRGSDNSPLHF. CDR3 nucleotides: TGTGCCAGCAGGAAGAATAGCGGCGGCAGGGGCTCGGATAATTCACCCCTCCACTTT.

A word on this clonotype: One junction end disagrees with the germline gene, perhaps due to a read error. The chain uses TRBV25-1 and TRBJ2-3; D might be TRBD2 (5 bases). The CDR3 runs to 13 residues. The V gene's germline CDR1 is MGHDK and CDR2 SYGVNS. The CDR3 region is CASSERGPETQYF. CDR3 nucleotide sequence: TGTGCCAGCAGTGAACGCGGGCCAGAGACGCAGTATTTT.